A single sample is the source of the 9 T cell receptor beta chains below, sequenced in a study of T cell clonotyping in hematopoietic cell transplantation. Here immunoSEQ multiplex PCR was the method, and the copy in TCRdb shows in-frame clones only, minus some. The sample lists over 15,000 clones; approximately 93% were seen once. Specified time point: recipient sample about 28 days before transplant, after cytoreduction. The specimen comprised peripheral blood mononuclear cells, sampled before stem cell transplant. The source of these receptors is a man aged 18 to 30 with biphenotypic leukemia. Some clones in this sample may be carry-over from other donors' samples.

This chain connects TRBV5-1 to TRBJ1-1, with D unresolved. Germline CDR1 SGHRS, CDR2 YFSETQ. The ends were cut back, 0 bases at V and 1 base at J, with 13 bases in the middle. CDR3 length: 16 amino acids. CDR3 nucleotide sequence: TGCGCCAGCAGCTTGGATCCATCTCGCCAGAACACTGAAGCTTTCTTT. Protein sequence: CASSLDPSRQNTEAFF. The variable domain in full, completed from reference TRBV5-1 and TRBJ1-1, reads KAGVTQTPRYLIKTRGQQVTLSCSPISGHRSVSWYQQTPGQGLQFLFEYFSETQRNKGNFPGRFSGRQFSNSRSEMNVSTLELGDSALYLCASSLDPSRQNTEAFFGQGTRLTVV.

This clone was detected a few times. The chain is built from TRBV4-3 and TRBJ1-4; no reliable D call. CDR1 is LGHNA, CDR2 YSLEER, per germline. CDR3 size: 13 residues. The V end lost 6 bases, the J end lost 7 bases, and 12 bases lay between the germline ends. CDR3 sequence reads: CASSGRWGEKLFF. Here the CDR3 DNA reads TGCGCCAGCAGTGGCCGGTGGGGTGAAAAACTGTTTTTT.

The chain combines TRBV6-5 with TRBJ2-7; 9 bases match TRBD1. CDR1 and CDR2 (germline): MNHEY, SVGAGI. The CDR3 is 16 amino acids. The ends lost 0 bases at V and 5 bases at J; junction bases unmatched: 8. CDR3 sequence (DNA): TGTGCCAGCAGTTACTCAGGGGGACAGGGCGGACACGAGCAGTACTTC. It translates to CASSYSGGQGGHEQYF.

The V call is TRBV5-4, the J call TRBJ2-3; no firm D call. The CDR3 runs 13 residues. Germline V lookup: CDR1 SGHNT, CDR2 YYREEE (reference sequence). The V and J ends lost 2 bases and 5 bases respectively, with 9 bases between them. CDR3 DNA sequence: TGTGCCAGCAGCTTCGAGCAGGAAGATACGCAGTATTTT. Its translation is CASSFEQEDTQYF.

The CDR3 DNA reads TGTGCCAGCAGCAAGGGACGGCCCCCGCTCGAGCAGTACTTC. The encoded protein is CASSKGRPPLEQYF. V is TRBV5-6 and J is TRBJ2-7; D tentatively reads TRBD1 or TRBD2 (5 bases each). This CDR3 is built from 14 residues. The germline CDR1 and CDR2 sequences are SGHDT and YYEEEE. V shed 4 bases and J shed 6 bases, with 17 bases lying between them.

This chain uses TRBV11-2 with TRBJ1-6; D is unresolved. This CDR3 is built from 14 residues. Germline CDR1 is SGHAT and CDR2 is FQNNGV. V was clipped by 3 bases and J by 5 bases, with 8 bases between them. The CDR3 loop reads CASSFPGNNSPLHF. In nucleotides, the CDR3 is TGTGCCAGCAGCTTCCCGGGGAATAATTCACCCCTCCACTTT.

This chain connects TRBV6-5 to TRBJ2-5; D not resolved. Germline CDR1 is MNHEY and CDR2 is SVGAGI. The CDR3 has 15 residues. V was cut by 0 bases and J by 4 bases, with 12 bases left in between. CDR3 coding DNA: TGTGCCAGCAGTTACTCGTTATGGGGTACAGAGACCCAGTACTTC. Amino acid sequence: CASSYSLWGTETQYF.

The chain carries TRBV30 and TRBJ2-7; possible D gene TRBD2, 6 bases. The germline gives CDR1 GTSNPN, CDR2 SVGIG (reference sequence). V was cut by 0 bases and J by 6 bases, with 12 bases left in between. The CDR3 covers 13 residues. DNA of the CDR3: TGTGCCTGGAGTGTACTCGGGGGTACCGAGCAGTACTTC. It specifies CAWSVLGGTEQYF.

The gene calls are TRBV5-1 and TRBJ2-3; D is undetermined. This CDR3 is 14 amino acids long. From germline, CDR1 is SGHRS and CDR2 YFSETQ. The germline V and J ends were trimmed by 2 bases and 2 bases, with 9 bases remaining between them. Here the CDR3 reads CASSFESNTDTQYF. CDR3 nucleotides: TGCGCCAGCAGCTTTGAAAGCAACACAGATACGCAGTATTTT.